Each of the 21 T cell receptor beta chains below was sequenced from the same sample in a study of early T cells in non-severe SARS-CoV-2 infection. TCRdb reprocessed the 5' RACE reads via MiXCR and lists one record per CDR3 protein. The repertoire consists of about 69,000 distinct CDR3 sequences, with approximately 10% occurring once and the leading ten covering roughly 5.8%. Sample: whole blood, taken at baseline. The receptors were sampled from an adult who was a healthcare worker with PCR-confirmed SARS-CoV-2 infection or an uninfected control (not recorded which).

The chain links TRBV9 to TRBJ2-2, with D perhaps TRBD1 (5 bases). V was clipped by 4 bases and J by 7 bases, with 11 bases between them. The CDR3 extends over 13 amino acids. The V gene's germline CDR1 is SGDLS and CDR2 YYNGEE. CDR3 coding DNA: TGTGCCAGCAGCCAAGGGGATTTCGGGGAGCTGTTTTTT. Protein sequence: CASSQGDFGELFF.

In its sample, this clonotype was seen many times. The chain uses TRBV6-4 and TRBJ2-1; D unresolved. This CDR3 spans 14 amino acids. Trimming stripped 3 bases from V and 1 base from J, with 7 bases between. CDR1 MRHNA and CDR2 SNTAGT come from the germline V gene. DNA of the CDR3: TGTGCCAGCAGTGATCGAGGTTCCTACAATGAGCAGTTCTTC. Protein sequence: CASSDRGSYNEQFF.

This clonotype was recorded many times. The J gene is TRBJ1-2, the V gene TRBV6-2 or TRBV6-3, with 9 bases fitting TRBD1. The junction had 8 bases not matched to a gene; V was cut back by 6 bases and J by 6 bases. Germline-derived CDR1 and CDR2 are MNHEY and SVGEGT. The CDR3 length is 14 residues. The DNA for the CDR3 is TGTGCCAGCAGACCTACAGGGGGCAGCGATGGCTACACCTTC. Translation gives CASRPTGGSDGYTF.

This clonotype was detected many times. The CDR3 nucleotides are TGCAGTGCTAGACGGACCGGAGCCTACGAGCAGTACTTC. It codes for CSARRTGAYEQYF. The rearrangement uses TRBV20-1 and TRBJ2-7; D is uncertain. The V end lost 2 bases, the J end lost 2 bases, and 10 bases lay between the germline ends. The length of the CDR3 is 13 residues. CDR1 is DFQATT, CDR2 SNEGSKA, per germline (reference sequence).

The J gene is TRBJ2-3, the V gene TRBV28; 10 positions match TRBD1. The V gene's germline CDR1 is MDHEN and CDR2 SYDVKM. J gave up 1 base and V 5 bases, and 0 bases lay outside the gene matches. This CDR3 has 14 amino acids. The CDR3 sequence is CASSGTGGTDTQYF. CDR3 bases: TGTGCCAGCAGTGGGACAGGGGGCACAGATACGCAGTATTTT.

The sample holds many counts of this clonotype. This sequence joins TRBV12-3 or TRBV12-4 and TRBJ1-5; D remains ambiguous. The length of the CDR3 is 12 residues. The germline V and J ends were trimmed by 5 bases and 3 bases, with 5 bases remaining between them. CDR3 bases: TGTGCCAGCAGTCCCATCAATCAGCCCCAGCATTTT. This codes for CASSPINQPQHF.

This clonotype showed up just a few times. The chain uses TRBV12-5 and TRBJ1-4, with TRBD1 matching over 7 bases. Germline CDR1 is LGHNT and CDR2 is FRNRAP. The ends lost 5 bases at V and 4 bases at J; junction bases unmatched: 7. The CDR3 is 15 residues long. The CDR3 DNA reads TGTGCTAGTGGTCTAGGGACAGCTTATAATGAAAAACTGTTTTTT. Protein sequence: CASGLGTAYNEKLFF.

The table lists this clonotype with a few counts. The CDR3 DNA is TGTGCCAGCAGTGTGGACAGGGGACGGCAAGAGACCCAGTACTTC. It translates to CASSVDRGRQETQYF. The chain is built from TRBV27 and TRBJ2-5; 9 nucleotides match TRBD1. Trimming took 5 bases from V and 2 from J; bases not matched to a gene: 6. Per the germline V gene, CDR1 is MNHEY and CDR2 is SMNVEV (reference sequence). The CDR3 sequence is 15 residues long.

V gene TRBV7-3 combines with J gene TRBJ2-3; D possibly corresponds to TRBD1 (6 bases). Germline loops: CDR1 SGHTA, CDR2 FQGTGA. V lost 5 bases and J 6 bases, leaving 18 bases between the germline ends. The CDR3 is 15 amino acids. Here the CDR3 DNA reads TGTGCCAGCAGCGAGTCAGTACAGGGCGTCGATACGCAGTATTTT. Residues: CASSESVQGVDTQYF.

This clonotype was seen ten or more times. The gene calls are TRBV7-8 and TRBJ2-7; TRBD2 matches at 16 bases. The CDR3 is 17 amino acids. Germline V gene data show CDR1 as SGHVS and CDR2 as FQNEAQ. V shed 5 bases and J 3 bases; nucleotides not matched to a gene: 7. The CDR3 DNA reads TGTGCCAGCAGCGTAGGGACTAGCGGGAGGGCCCTCTACGAGCAGTACTTC. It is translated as CASSVGTSGRALYEQYF.

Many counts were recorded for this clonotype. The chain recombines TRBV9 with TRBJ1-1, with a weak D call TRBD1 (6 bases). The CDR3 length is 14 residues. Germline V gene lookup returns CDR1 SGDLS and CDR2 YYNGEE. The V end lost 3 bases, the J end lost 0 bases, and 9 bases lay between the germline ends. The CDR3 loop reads CASSADSVNTEAFF. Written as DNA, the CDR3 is TGTGCCAGCAGCGCGGACAGTGTGAACACTGAAGCTTTCTTT.

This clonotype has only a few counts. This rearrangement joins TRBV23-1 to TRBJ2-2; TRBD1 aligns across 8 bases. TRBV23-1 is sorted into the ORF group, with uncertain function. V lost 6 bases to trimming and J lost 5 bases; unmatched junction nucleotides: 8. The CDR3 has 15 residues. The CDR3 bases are TGCGCCAGCAGACCTGACAGGGGAAGAACCGGGGAGCTGTTTTTT. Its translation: CASRPDRGRTGELFF.

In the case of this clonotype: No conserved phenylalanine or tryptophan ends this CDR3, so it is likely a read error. CDR3 sequence reads: CASTLTGMQGRTEAFL. DNA for the CDR3: TGCGCCAGCACCCTGACAGGGATGCAAGGGCGGACTGAAGCTTTCCTT. The chain couples TRBV5-1 to TRBJ1-1, with TRBD1 matching 7 bases. This CDR3 comprises 16 residues. After removal of 6 bases from V and 5 bases from J, the junction contained 16 bases not matched to a gene. Germline V lookup: CDR1 SGHRS, CDR2 YFSETQ.

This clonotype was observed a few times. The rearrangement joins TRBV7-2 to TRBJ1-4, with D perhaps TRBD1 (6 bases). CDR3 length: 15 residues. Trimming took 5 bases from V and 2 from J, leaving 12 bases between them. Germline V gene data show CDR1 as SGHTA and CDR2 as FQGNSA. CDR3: CASSIRGGTNEKLFF. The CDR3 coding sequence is TGTGCCAGCAGCATCAGGGGTGGTACTAATGAAAAACTGTTTTTT.

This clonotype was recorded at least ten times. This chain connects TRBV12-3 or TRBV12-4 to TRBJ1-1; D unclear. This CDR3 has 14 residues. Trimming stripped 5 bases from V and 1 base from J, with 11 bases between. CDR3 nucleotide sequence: TGTGCCAGCAGTCTTCGGACGGGGAACACTGAAGCTTTCTTT. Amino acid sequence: CASSLRTGNTEAFF.

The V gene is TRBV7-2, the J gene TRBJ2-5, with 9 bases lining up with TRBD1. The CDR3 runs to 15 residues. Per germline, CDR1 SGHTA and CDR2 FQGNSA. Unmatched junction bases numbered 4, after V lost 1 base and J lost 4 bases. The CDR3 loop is CASSLDRGLSETQYF. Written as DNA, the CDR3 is TGTGCCAGCAGCTTAGACAGGGGGCTTTCAGAGACCCAGTACTTC.

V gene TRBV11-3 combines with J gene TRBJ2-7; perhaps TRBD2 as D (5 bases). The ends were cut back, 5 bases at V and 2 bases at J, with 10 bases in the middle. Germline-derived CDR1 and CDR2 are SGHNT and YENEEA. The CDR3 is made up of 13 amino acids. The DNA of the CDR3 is TGTGCCAGCAGCCCGGGATCGGCCTACGAGCAGTACTTC. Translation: CASSPGSAYEQYF.

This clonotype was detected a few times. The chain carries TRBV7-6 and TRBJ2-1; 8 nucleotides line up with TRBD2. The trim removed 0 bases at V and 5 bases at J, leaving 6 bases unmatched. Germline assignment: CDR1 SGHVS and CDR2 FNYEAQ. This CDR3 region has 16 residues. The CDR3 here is CASSLAQAGAHNEQFF. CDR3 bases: TGTGCCAGCAGCTTAGCGCAAGCGGGAGCCCACAATGAGCAGTTCTTC. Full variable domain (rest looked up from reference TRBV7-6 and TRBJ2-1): GAGVSQSPRYKVTKRGQDVALRCDPISGHVSLYWYRQALGQGPEFLTYFNYEAQQDKSGLPNDRFSAERPEGSISTLTIQRTEQRDSAMYRCASSLAQAGAHNEQFFGPGTRLTVL.

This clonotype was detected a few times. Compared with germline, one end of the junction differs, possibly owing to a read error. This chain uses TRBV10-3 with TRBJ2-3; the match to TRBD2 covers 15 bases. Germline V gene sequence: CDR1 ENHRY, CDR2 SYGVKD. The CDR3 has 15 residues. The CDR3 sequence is CATAGLAGGTDTQYF. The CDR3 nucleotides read TGTGCCACCGCGGGACTAGCGGGAGGCACGGATACGCAGTATTTT.

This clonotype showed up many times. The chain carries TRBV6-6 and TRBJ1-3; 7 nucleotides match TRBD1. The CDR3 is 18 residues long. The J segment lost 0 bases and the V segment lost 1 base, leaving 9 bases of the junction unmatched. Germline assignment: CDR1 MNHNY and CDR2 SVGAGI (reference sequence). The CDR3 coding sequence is TGTGCCAGCAGTTACTATCCCCTGGACAGGACCTCTGGAAACACCATATATTTT. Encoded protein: CASSYYPLDRTSGNTIYF.

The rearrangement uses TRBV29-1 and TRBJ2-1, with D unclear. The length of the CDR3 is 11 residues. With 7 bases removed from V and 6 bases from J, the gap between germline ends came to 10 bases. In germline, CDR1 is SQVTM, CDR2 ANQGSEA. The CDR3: CSGILGNEQFF. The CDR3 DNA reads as TGCAGCGGGATACTCGGCAATGAGCAGTTCTTC.